Listed below are T cell receptor beta chains from one sample, sequenced in a study of response to subunit inactivated influenza vaccine. One entry per CDR3 protein, called by TCRdb with MiXCR from the RT-PCR reads. The profile shows approximately 530,000 distinct CDR3 sequences, approximately 13% of them singletons. The specimen was PBMCs from blood, collected about 6 weeks after vaccination. All receptors derive from a man in his fifties or sixties who received an inactivated influenza vaccine. The CDR3 runs from the conserved cysteine through the conserved F or W. D genes are given only for firm matches. Not all rows give a size; the values are once, few, many and, for expanded clones, a class.

v_call	d_call	j_call	clone_size	cdr3_aa	cdr3_nt
TRBV5-8	NA	TRBJ1-5	NA	CASSPPGVFQPQHF	TGTGCCAGCAGTCCCCCTGGGGTTTTCCAGCCCCAGCATTTT
TRBV7-9	NA	TRBJ2-1	few	CASSPRGTPNEQFF	TGTGCCAGCAGCCCTAGGGGGACCCCCAATGAGCAGTTCTTC
TRBV3-1	NA	TRBJ2-1	NA	CASSRVFHEQFF	TGTGCCAGCAGCCGTGTCTTCCATGAGCAGTTCTTC
TRBV4-3	NA	TRBJ1-6	many	CASSQNRDSPLHF	TGTGCCAGCTCTCAAAACAGGGATTCACCCCTCCACTTT
TRBV9	TRBD1	TRBJ1-1	NA	CASSVEGQTNTEAFF	TGTGCCAGCAGCGTAGAGGGACAGACGAACACTGAAGCTTTCTTT
TRBV7-6	NA	TRBJ1-1	NA	CASSPGYVGRGGSEAFF	TGTGCCAGCAGCCCCGGTTATGTGGGGCGCGGCGGTAGTGAAGCTTTCTTT
TRBV4-1	NA	TRBJ2-1	NA	CASSHQSNEQFF	TGCGCCAGCAGCCATCAGTCTAATGAGCAGTTCTTC
TRBV5-1	NA	TRBJ2-1	few	CASSLAGTVSGEQFF	TGCGCCAGCAGCTTGGCCGGGACCGTAAGTGGGGAGCAGTTCTTC
TRBV7-9	NA	TRBJ2-1	NA	CASSLSTWNEQFF	TGTGCCAGCAGCTTATCGACTTGGAATGAGCAGTTCTTC
TRBV27	NA	TRBJ1-6	NA	CASSLGRRNSPLHF	TGTGCCAGCAGTTTAGGGAGGAGGAATTCACCCCTCCACTTT
TRBV25-1	NA	TRBJ1-1	few	CASSDLSGVGAFF	TGTGCCAGCAGTGATCTTTCAGGGGTGGGAGCTTTCTTT
TRBV12-3/TRBV12-4	TRBD1	TRBJ1-1	many	CASSLQGAYTEAFF	TGTGCCAGCAGTTTACAGGGGGCATACACTGAAGCTTTCTTT
TRBV9	TRBD2	TRBJ2-7	NA	CASSVGASGSSGSLYEQYF	TGTGCCAGCAGCGTAGGGGCTAGCGGGAGTTCGGGTAGTCTCTACGAGCAGTACTTC
TRBV20-1	NA	TRBJ2-2	many	CSGLNTGELFF	TGCAGCGGACTGAACACCGGGGAGCTGTTTTTT
TRBV7-2	NA	TRBJ2-7	few	CASSLAGGRGLPYEQYF	TGTGCCAGCAGCTTAGCGGGTGGCAGGGGTTTGCCCTACGAGCAGTACTTC
TRBV6-2/TRBV6-3	TRBD1	TRBJ2-7	NA	CASSYRLGQGADEQYF	TGTGCCAGCAGTTACCGACTTGGACAGGGGGCCGACGAGCAGTACTTC
TRBV5-5	TRBD1	TRBJ1-2	few	CASSFGGTGGILGYTF	TGTGCCAGCAGCTTTGGTGGGACAGGGGGTATTCTTGGCTACACCTTC
TRBV6-2/TRBV6-3	TRBD2	TRBJ2-3	NA	CASRYSGVTDTQYF	TGTGCCAGCCGATACAGCGGGGTAACAGATACGCAGTATTTT
TRBV7-2	NA	TRBJ2-1	few	CASSLVVSLNEQFF	TGTGCCAGCAGCTTAGTTGTCTCTTTAAATGAGCAGTTCTTC
TRBV20-1	NA	TRBJ1-1	many	CSATRDGQNTEAFF	TGCAGTGCTACTAGGGACGGCCAGAACACTGAAGCTTTCTTT
TRBV3-1	TRBD2	TRBJ2-5	few	CASSQEGGLAGRGAQYF	TGTGCCAGCAGCCAAGAAGGTGGACTAGCGGGGCGCGGGGCCCAGTACTTC
TRBV7-9	TRBD1	TRBJ1-4	NA	CASSLFRDRNEKLFF	TGTGCCAGCAGCTTATTCCGGGACAGGAATGAAAAACTGTTTTTT
TRBV5-1	NA	TRBJ2-3	NA	CASSLLSPVAPDTQYF	TGCGCCAGCAGTCTCCTCTCGCCCGTGGCCCCAGATACGCAGTATTTT
TRBV20-1	NA	TRBJ2-1	NA	CSARGDADYNEQFF	TGCAGTGCTAGAGGAGACGCAGATTACAATGAGCAGTTCTTC
TRBV7-8	NA	TRBJ2-3	few	CASSLALGGITDTQYF	TGTGCCAGCAGCTTAGCGCTCGGCGGGATAACGGATACGCAGTATTTT
TRBV4-2	TRBD1	TRBJ1-1	many	CASSQVTSGGEYLEARAFF	TGTGCCAGCAGCCAAGTGACCTCAGGGGGAGAATATCTAGAAGCTCGGGCTTTCTTT
TRBV4-3	NA	TRBJ2-3	NA	CASSQARGRVTDTQYF	TGCGCCAGCAGCCAAGCACGCGGCAGGGTTACAGATACGCAGTATTTT
TRBV4-3	NA	TRBJ1-2	NA	CASSQGGGLANYGYTF	TGCGCCAGCAGCCAAGGTGGGGGTTTGGCGAACTATGGCTACACCTTC
TRBV7-6	NA	TRBJ1-1	few	CASSLACRSPLMSAFF	TGTGCCAGCAGCTTAGCGTGTCGGAGTCCCCTAATGTCAGCTTTCTTT
TRBV29-1	NA	TRBJ2-2	many	CSVEGGLSTGELFF	TGCAGCGTTGAGGGGGGGCTGAGCACCGGGGAGCTGTTTTTT
TRBV15	TRBD2	TRBJ2-1	few	CATSSRSSGRGHEQFF	TGTGCCACCAGCAGCCGTTCTAGCGGGAGAGGCCATGAGCAGTTCTTC
TRBV20-1	NA	TRBJ2-4	many	CSAPEGPKNIQYF	TGCAGTGCCCCCGAGGGCCCCAAAAACATTCAGTACTTC
TRBV11-2	TRBD1	TRBJ2-1	NA	CASSTTGTGNNEQFF	TGTGCCAGCAGCACAACAGGGACAGGGAATAATGAGCAGTTCTTC
TRBV7-9	NA	TRBJ1-5	NA	CASSLLENQPQHF	TGTGCCAGCAGCTTACTCGAAAATCAGCCCCAGCATTTT
TRBV10-3	NA	TRBJ2-3	many	CAISESAVTDTQYF	TGTGCCATCAGTGAGTCAGCAGTTACAGATACGCAGTATTTT
TRBV18	TRBD2	TRBJ2-1	NA	CASSSGLAGVWSSYNEQFF	TGTGCCAGCTCCTCTGGACTAGCGGGAGTCTGGAGCTCCTACAATGAGCAGTTCTTC
TRBV5-6	TRBD1	TRBJ1-1	NA	CASSLPDRVGVTEAFF	TGTGCCAGCAGCTTGCCCGACAGGGTTGGGGTCACTGAAGCTTTCTTT
TRBV5-1	TRBD1	TRBJ2-5	many	CASSLDRGGETQYF	TGCGCCAGCAGCTTGGACAGGGGCGGAGAGACCCAGTACTTC
TRBV7-8	TRBD2	TRBJ2-5	few	CASSRGRVLETQYF	TGTGCCAGCAGCCGGGGGAGGGTACTGGAGACCCAGTACTTC
TRBV20-1	NA	TRBJ1-5	many	CSASPGMRNQPQHF	TGCAGTGCTAGTCCCGGTATGCGCAATCAGCCCCAGCATTTT
TRBV20-1	NA	TRBJ1-2	many	CSASAGWDSGYTF	TGCAGTGCTAGTGCAGGGTGGGATAGTGGCTACACCTTC
TRBV7-2	TRBD2	TRBJ2-1	NA	CASSLAAGGSYNEQFF	TGTGCCAGCAGCTTAGCAGCGGGAGGCTCCTACAATGAGCAGTTCTTC
TRBV9	NA	TRBJ2-3	NA	CASSEGTTDTQYF	TGTGCCAGCAGCGAGGGCACTACCGATACGCAGTATTTT
TRBV4-1	NA	TRBJ1-5	NA	CASSPVWGEGNQPQHF	TGCGCCAGCAGCCCAGTTTGGGGGGAGGGCAATCAGCCCCAGCATTTT
TRBV20-1	TRBD1	TRBJ2-2	few	CSAPPGQGSTGELFF	TGCAGTGCCCCACCGGGACAGGGGAGCACCGGGGAGCTGTTTTTT
TRBV20-1	TRBD2	TRBJ2-3	few	CSSSGGPVDTQYF	TGCAGTTCGAGCGGGGGGCCGGTAGATACGCAGTATTTT
TRBV12-3/TRBV12-4	TRBD1	TRBJ1-6	few	CASRGTGDSPLHF	TGTGCCAGCAGGGGGACAGGAGATTCACCCCTCCACTTT
TRBV11-3	NA	TRBJ1-1	NA	CASSYDNRAEAFF	TGTGCCAGCAGCTACGACAATAGGGCTGAAGCTTTCTTT
TRBV5-1	NA	TRBJ2-2	many	CASSLIGQNTGELFF	TGCGCCAGCAGCTTGATAGGACAGAACACCGGGGAGCTGTTTTTT
TRBV12-3/TRBV12-4	TRBD1	TRBJ2-3	many	CASSFRQGGTDTQYF	TGTGCCAGCAGTTTTAGACAGGGAGGCACAGATACGCAGTATTTT
TRBV20-1	NA	TRBJ2-3	few	CSARDPTGSTDTQYF	TGCAGTGCTAGAGATCCCACAGGGAGCACAGATACGCAGTATTTT
TRBV7-9	NA	TRBJ1-1	few	CASSLTARKNTEAFF	TGTGCCAGCAGCTTAACAGCCAGAAAGAACACTGAAGCTTTCTTT
TRBV3-1	TRBD1	TRBJ1-2	NA	CASSQDLQGAYTF	TGTGCCAGCAGCCAAGATCTCCAGGGGGCCTACACCTTC
TRBV7-6	NA	TRBJ2-5	NA	CASGKSWRETQYF	TGTGCCAGCGGGAAATCCTGGCGAGAGACCCAGTACTTC
TRBV6-6	NA	TRBJ2-7	NA	CASSYSTRVEQYF	TGTGCCAGTAGTTACTCGACTAGGGTCGAGCAGTACTTC